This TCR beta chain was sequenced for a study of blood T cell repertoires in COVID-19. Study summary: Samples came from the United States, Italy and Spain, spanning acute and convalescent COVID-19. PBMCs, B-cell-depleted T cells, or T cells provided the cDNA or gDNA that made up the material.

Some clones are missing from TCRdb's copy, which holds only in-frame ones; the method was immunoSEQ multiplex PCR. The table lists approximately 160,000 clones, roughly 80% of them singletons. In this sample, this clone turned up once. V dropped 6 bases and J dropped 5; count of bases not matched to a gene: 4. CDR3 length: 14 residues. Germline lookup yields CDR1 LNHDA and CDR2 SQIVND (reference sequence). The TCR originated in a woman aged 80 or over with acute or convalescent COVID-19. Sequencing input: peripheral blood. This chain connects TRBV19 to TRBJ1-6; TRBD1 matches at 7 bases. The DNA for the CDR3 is TGTGCCAGTAGATTGACAGGGCATAATTCACCCCTCCACTTT. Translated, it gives CASRLTGHNSPLHF.